The entry below describes one T cell receptor beta chain. These data come from a study of blood T cells in healthy people across ages. Study summary: There was about one barcoded beta molecule captured by template switching per two T cells.

With a J-beta primer mix and a sample-barcoded 5' primer, a second PCR ran about 7 to 12 cycles. All cDNA molecules were each tagged by a template-switch adaptor with 12 random nucleotides. MiXCR, run by TCRdb on the 5' RACE reads, gives a single entry per CDR3 protein. Seen here are 600,000 to 1,000,000 distinct CDR3 sequences, 25% observed once, and the top ten hold 3% to 4.5%. Germline-derived CDR1 and CDR2 are MNHEY and SMNVEV (reference sequence). The CDR3 is made up of 14 amino acids. J lost 4 bases, V lost 2 bases, and 4 bases had no gene match. The data were also submitted as part of a second study, on T cells of mothers and their children.

What was sequenced was blood. The chain uses TRBV27 and TRBJ2-5; 7 bases fit TRBD1. The clonotype originates from a boy between 5 and 17 years old in good health. This CDR3 reads CASSLDRVGETQYF. The DNA of the CDR3 is TGTGCCAGCAGTTTAGACAGGGTGGGAGAGACCCAGTACTTC.